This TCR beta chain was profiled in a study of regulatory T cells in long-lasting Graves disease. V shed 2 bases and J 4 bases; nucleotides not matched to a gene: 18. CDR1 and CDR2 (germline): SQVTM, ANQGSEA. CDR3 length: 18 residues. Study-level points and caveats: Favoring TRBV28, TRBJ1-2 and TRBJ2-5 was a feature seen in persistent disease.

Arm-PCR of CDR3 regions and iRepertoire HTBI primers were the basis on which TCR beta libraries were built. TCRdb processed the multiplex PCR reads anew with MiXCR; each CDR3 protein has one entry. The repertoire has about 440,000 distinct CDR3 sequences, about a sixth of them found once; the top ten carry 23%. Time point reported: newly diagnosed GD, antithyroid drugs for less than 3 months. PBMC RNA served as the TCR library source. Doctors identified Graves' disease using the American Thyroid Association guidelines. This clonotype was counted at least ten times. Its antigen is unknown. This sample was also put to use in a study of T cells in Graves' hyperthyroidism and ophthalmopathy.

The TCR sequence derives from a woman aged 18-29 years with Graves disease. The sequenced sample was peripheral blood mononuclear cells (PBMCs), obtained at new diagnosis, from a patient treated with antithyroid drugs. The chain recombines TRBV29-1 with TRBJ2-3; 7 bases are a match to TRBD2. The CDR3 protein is CSVESPRRGSGYADTQYF. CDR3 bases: TGCAGCGTTGAATCGCCCCGGAGGGGTAGCGGGTACGCAGATACGCAGTATTTT.